Below are 15 T cell receptor beta chains sequenced from a single sample in a study of T cell repertoires in cytomegalovirus infection. A single record per CDR3 protein comes from TCRdb applying MiXCR to the reads. Here the sample spans under 800,000 distinct CDR3 sequences, approximately 25% being singletons. Sequencing input: CD8+ T cells from PBMCs. These receptors originate from a human donor in good health (CMV status not recorded). Some clones in this sample may be carry-over from other donors' samples.

About this clonotype itself: A read error is possible here, since a much larger clone lies one base away. The V call is TRBV7-9, the J call TRBJ1-5, with D maybe TRBD1 (5 bases). Trimming stripped 8 bases from V and 7 bases from J, with 21 bases between. CDR1 and CDR2 (germline): SEHNR, FQNEAQ (reference sequence). The CDR3 runs 15 residues. CDR3 protein: CASGDSRKRGQPQHF. The CDR3 bases are TGTGCCAGCGGAGACAGTCGGAAGCGGGGCCAGCCCCAGCATTTT.

This clonotype was counted ten times or more. The chain joins TRBV7-6 to TRBJ2-5; D is perhaps TRBD1 (5 bases). Trimming took off 4 bases at V and 4 bases at J, with 28 bases between the two ends. The CDR3 sequence is 19 residues long. Germline values: CDR1 SGHVS, CDR2 FNYEAQ. CDR3 in DNA: TGTGCCAGCAGCTCCCCGCCCCGCCTCCCGGCTAGGGGTCGAGAGACCCAGTACTTC. This codes for CASSSPPRLPARGRETQYF.

This clonotype was seen ten or more times. The chain recombines TRBV7-2 with TRBJ2-1, with no clear D. From germline, CDR1 is SGHTA and CDR2 FQGNSA. The germline V and J ends were trimmed by 4 bases and 0 bases, with 13 bases remaining between them. The CDR3 is made up of 16 amino acids. Here the CDR3 reads CASSSSAPSSYNEQFF. The CDR3 region has the DNA TGTGCCAGCAGCTCCTCAGCGCCTAGCTCCTACAATGAGCAGTTCTTC.

The J gene is TRBJ2-3, the V gene TRBV20-1; 11 bases line up with TRBD2. The CDR3 spans 17 residues. Germline V gene lookup returns CDR1 DFQATT and CDR2 SNEGSKA (reference sequence). V was pared by 4 bases and J by 2 bases, with 11 bases of the junction left unmatched. CDR3 DNA sequence: TGCAGTGCTATCGCTAGCGGGGGGCAGAGCGTCACAGATACGCAGTATTTT. Translation: CSAIASGGQSVTDTQYF.

The chain links TRBV11-2 to TRBJ1-1; D gene uncertain. Germline CDR1 is SGHAT and CDR2 is FQNNGV. V was pared by 4 bases and J by 5 bases, with 11 bases between. This CDR3 is built from 13 residues. The CDR3 bases are TGTGCCAGCAGCTCCAGGACTGTAACTGAAGCTTTCTTT. Translating it yields CASSSRTVTEAFF.

This sequence joins TRBV24-1 and TRBJ2-3; D may be TRBD1 or TRBD2 (5 bases each). The germline gives CDR1 KGHDR, CDR2 SFDVKD. Deletions cut 7 bases from V and 5 bases from J, with 12 bases between. The CDR3 loop spans 13 amino acids. The CDR3 is CATRADSGDTQYF. The DNA for the CDR3 is TGTGCCACCAGGGCAGACAGCGGAGATACGCAGTATTTT.

The V call is TRBV7-1, the J call TRBJ2-3; no definite D call. TRBV7-1 is assigned to the ORF class and has an uncertain function. Between the trimmed V and J ends, which lost 5 bases and 2 bases, there was a span of 8 bases. The CDR3 is 13 residues long. CDR3 in DNA: TGTGCCAGCAGCACCATTCTCACAGATACGCAGTATTTT. This translates into CASSTILTDTQYF.

The rearrangement joins TRBV7-4 to TRBJ2-3; D gene unclear. The V gene's germline CDR1 is SGHVT and CDR2 SQSDAQ. Trimming cost V 2 bases and J 2 bases, with 11 bases left between them. The CDR3 has 15 amino acids. CDR3 in amino acids: CASSLNSNPTDTQYF. As DNA, the CDR3 is TGTGCCAGCAGCTTAAACTCGAACCCCACAGATACGCAGTATTTT. The full variable domain, in which reference TRBV7-4 and TRBJ2-3 provide the parts outside the CDR3, is GAGVSQSPRYKVAKRGRDVALRCDSISGHVTLYWYRQTLGQGSEVLTYSQSDAQRDKSGRPSGRFSAERPERSVSTLKIQRTEQGDSAVYLCASSLNSNPTDTQYFGPGTRLTVL.

Of note for this clonotype: A much larger clone lies one base from this, so it may be a read error. J is TRBJ1-2 and V is TRBV7-3, with 7 bases lining up with TRBD1. V lost 5 bases and J lost 10; bases outside the gene matches: 22. CDR3 length equals 17 residues. Germline CDR1 SGHTA, CDR2 FQGTGA. The CDR3 DNA follows: TGTGCCAGCAGCGCCCTCGCGGGGACAGCCTCTGGAGGTGACTACACCTTC. Residues: CASSALAGTASGGDYTF.

The sample holds many counts of this clonotype. The chain is built from TRBV7-2 and TRBJ2-7, with 11 bases identical to TRBD2. Germline-derived CDR1 and CDR2 are SGHTA and FQGNSA. V was clipped by 3 bases and J by 1 base; unmatched bases: 5. This CDR3 has 16 amino acids. The CDR3: CASSLGASGGSYEQYF. The CDR3 region has the DNA TGTGCCAGCAGCTTGGGTGCTAGCGGGGGGTCCTACGAGCAGTACTTC.

The chain carries TRBV12-3 or TRBV12-4 and TRBJ2-7; the match to TRBD1 covers 8 bases. Trimming took 6 bases from V and 3 from J; bases not matched to a gene: 7. The CDR3 runs 14 residues. The CDR3 sequence: CASRSTGANYEQYF. In DNA, the CDR3 is TGTGCCAGCAGGTCGACAGGGGCCAACTACGAGCAGTACTTC.

This clonotype was detected a few times. The chain combines TRBV28 with TRBJ1-1; D not resolved. The V end lost 5 bases, the J end lost 8 bases, and 9 bases lay between the germline ends. The CDR3 loop spans 11 amino acids. The germline CDR1 and CDR2 sequences are MDHEN and SYDVKM. The CDR3 loop is CASSPKTEAFF. The CDR3 bases are TGTGCCAGCAGTCCCAAGACAGAAGCTTTCTTT.

This clonotype appeared many times. At one end, the junction sequence differs from germline, possibly due to a read error. V usage is TRBV5-6 and J usage is TRBJ1-2; D ambiguous. CDR3 length: 11 residues. Germline V lookup: CDR1 SGHDT, CDR2 YYEEEE. CDR3 DNA sequence: TGTGCCAGCAGCTTGAGAGACATATTGAACTTC. The encoded protein is CASSLRDILNF.

This clonotype has at least ten counts. The junction departs from germline at one end; a sequencing error may be responsible. The V call is TRBV7-7, the J call TRBJ2-3; maybe TRBD1 (6 bases). Germline loops: CDR1 SSHAT, CDR2 FNYEAQ (reference sequence). The CDR3 runs 15 residues. CDR3 coding DNA: TGTGCTAGCAGCTTTGGCAGGGGTAGAACAGATACGCAGTATTTT. Its translation: CASSFGRGRTDTQYF.

This clonotype was observed many times. The chain couples TRBV28 to TRBJ2-5; the match to TRBD1 covers 7 bases. The V gene's germline CDR1 is MDHEN and CDR2 SYDVKM. V gave up 1 base and J gave up 12 bases; unmatched junction bases: 14. The length of the CDR3 is 15 residues. CDR3 region: CASSLFPGRGGREYF. DNA for the CDR3: TGTGCCAGCAGTTTATTTCCGGGGAGAGGGGGCCGTGAGTACTTC. The full variable domain, completed using reference TRBV28 and TRBJ2-5, is DVKVTQSSRYLVKRTGEKVFLECVQDMDHENMFWYRQDPGLGLRLIYFSYDVKMKEKGDIPEGYSVSREKKERFSLILESASTNQTSMYLCASSLFPGRGGREYFGPGTRLLVL.